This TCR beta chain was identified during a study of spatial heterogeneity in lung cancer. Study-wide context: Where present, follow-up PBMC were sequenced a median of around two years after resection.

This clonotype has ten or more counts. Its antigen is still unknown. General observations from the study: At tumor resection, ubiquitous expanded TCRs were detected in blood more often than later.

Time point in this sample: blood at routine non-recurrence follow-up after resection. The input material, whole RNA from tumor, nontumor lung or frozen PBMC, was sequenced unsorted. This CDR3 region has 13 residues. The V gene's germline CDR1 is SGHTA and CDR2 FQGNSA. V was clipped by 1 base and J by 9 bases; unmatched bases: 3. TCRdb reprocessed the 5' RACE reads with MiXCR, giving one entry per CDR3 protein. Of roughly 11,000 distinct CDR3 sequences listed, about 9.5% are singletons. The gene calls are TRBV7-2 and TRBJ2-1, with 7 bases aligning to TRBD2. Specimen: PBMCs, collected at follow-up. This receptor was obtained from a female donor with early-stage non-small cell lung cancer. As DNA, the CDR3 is TGTGCCAGCAGCTTAGGCGGGAGTACTGAGCAGTTCTTC. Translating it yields CASSLGGSTEQFF.